This TCR beta chain comes out of a study of T cell changes during pregnancy in multiple sclerosis. This clone was detected only once. V lost 4 bases and J 4 bases, leaving 11 bases between the germline ends. This CDR3 contains 14 residues. The V gene's germline CDR1 is LGHNT and CDR2 FRNRAP. Assay: immunoSEQ multiplex PCR; the TCRdb copy retains only in-frame clones and omits some. The sample shows 55,000 to 70,000 clones, 92% of them seen only once. The sequence derives from a female donor in good health, enrolled as a control in a pregnancy study. The chain links TRBV12-5 to TRBJ2-1, with D tentatively TRBD1 (6 bases). Source: CD8+ T cells from peripheral blood mononuclear cells, taken in the third trimester of pregnancy. CDR3 region: CASGSWTDYNEQFF. CDR3 DNA: TGTGCTAGTGGTTCATGGACAGATTACAATGAGCAGTTCTTC.